The sequence of this T cell receptor beta chain was determined in a study of early T cells in non-severe SARS-CoV-2 infection. Germline V lookup: CDR1 DFQATT, CDR2 SNEGSKA (reference sequence). The CDR3 runs 15 residues. The trim removed 6 bases at V and 5 bases at J, leaving 12 bases unmatched. cDNA molecules, individually, were tagged with unique molecular identifiers. A single record per CDR3 protein comes from TCRdb applying MiXCR to the 5' RACE reads. This table has about 99,000 distinct CDR3 sequences, approximately 15% appearing once. The clonotype was recovered from an adult who was a healthcare worker with PCR-confirmed SARS-CoV-2 infection or an uninfected control (not recorded which). The rearrangement uses TRBV20-1 and TRBJ2-1, with 8 positions matching TRBD1. What was sequenced was whole blood. DNA of the CDR3: TGCAGTGCCCCTCAGACAGGGGTGGTTCACAATGAGCAGTTCTTC. It yields the protein CSAPQTGVVHNEQFF.